This entry lists 2 T cell receptor beta chains sequenced from one sample in a study of beta chain features in type 1 diabetes. These TCRs' antigens remain unknown. The study's findings and limits: Significant though moderate, a shortening of TCRB CDR3s appeared in all four CD4+ subsets of Type 1 diabetes patients.

Expressed TCRB transcripts were sequenced because the isolated RNA had all been reverse transcribed beforehand. Libraries were prepared by immunoSEQ multiplex PCR; TCRdb keeps only in-frame clonotypes and omits some of them. The table lists 150,000 to 200,000 clones, about 63% of them singletons. Sequencing was carried out using naive CD4+ T cells from blood. The origin of the receptors is a man aged 25-45 years with type 1 diabetes.

This clone has just a few counts. This chain links TRBV20-1 with TRBJ2-5; D remains unclear. The ends were cut back, 0 bases at V and 5 bases at J, with 4 bases in the middle. In germline, CDR1 is DFQATT, CDR2 SNEGSKA (reference sequence). The CDR3 covers 11 residues. CDR3 loop: CSARDTETQYF. The CDR3 region has the DNA TGCAGTGCTAGAGATACCGAGACCCAGTACTTC.

This clone was seen a handful of times. This sequence joins TRBV9 and TRBJ2-3, with 9 bases lining up with TRBD2. CDR1 is SGDLS, CDR2 YYNGEE, per germline. V lost 1 base and J lost 5; bases outside the gene matches: 8. The CDR3 has 16 residues. The DNA of the CDR3 is TGTGCCAGCAGCGTACAAGCCGGGACTAGCCTAGATACGCAGTATTTT. Protein product: CASSVQAGTSLDTQYF.